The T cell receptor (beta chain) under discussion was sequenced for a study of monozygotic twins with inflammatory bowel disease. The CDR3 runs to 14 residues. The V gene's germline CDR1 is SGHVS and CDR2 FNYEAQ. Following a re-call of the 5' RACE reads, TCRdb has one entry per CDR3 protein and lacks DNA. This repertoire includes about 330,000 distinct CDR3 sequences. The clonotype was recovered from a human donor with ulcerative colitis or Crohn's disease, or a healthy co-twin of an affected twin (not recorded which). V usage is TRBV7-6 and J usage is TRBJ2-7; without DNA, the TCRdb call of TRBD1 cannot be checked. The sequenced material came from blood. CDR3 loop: CASSQDRVTYEQYF.